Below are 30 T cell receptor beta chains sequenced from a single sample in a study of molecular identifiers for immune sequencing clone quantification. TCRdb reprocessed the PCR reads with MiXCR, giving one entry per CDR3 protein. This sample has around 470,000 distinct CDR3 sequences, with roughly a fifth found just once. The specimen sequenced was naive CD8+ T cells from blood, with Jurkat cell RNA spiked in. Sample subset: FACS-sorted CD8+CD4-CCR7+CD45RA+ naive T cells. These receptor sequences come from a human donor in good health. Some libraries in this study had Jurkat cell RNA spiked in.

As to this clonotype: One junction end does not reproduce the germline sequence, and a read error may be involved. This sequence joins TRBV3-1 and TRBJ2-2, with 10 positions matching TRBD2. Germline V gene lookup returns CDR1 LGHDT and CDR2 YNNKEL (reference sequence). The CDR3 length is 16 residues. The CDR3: CASSRKGLADTGEMFF. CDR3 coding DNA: TGTGCCAGCAGCCGAAAAGGACTAGCGGACACCGGGGAGATGTTTTTT.

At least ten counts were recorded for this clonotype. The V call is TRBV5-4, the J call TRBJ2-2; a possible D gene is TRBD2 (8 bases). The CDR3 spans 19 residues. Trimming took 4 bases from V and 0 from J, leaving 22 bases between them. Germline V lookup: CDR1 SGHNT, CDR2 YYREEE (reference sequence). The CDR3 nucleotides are TGTGCCAGCAGCGCTGGGGACAGCGGACTAGCAGCGAACACCGGGGAGCTGTTTTTT. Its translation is CASSAGDSGLAANTGELFF. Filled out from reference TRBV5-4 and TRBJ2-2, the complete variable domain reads ETGVTQSPTHLIKTRGQQVTLRCSSQSGHNTVSWYQQALGQGPQFIFQYYREEENGRGNFPPRFSGLQFPNYSSELNVNALELDDSALYLCASSAGDSGLAANTGELFFGEGSRLTVL.

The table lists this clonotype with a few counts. The CDR3 sequence: CASSYDQLYEQYF. CDR3 nucleotides: TGTGCCAGCAGTTACGATCAGCTTTACGAGCAGTACTTC. The rearrangement joins TRBV6-2 or TRBV6-3 to TRBJ2-7; D gene unclear. CDR1 is MNHEY, CDR2 SVGEGT, per germline. V was trimmed by 2 bases and J by 4 bases, leaving 9 bases between them. The CDR3 length is 13 residues.

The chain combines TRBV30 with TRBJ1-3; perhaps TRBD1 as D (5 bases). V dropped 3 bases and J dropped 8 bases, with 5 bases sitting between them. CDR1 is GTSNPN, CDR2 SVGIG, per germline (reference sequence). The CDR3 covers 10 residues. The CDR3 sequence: CAWRGHTIYF. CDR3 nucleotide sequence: TGTGCCTGGAGGGGGCACACCATATATTTT.

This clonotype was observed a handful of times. The CDR3 sequence: CAWSTNMDEQYF. DNA of the CDR3: TGTGCCTGGAGTACCAACATGGACGAGCAGTACTTC. V and J are TRBV30 and TRBJ2-7; D is ambiguous. Germline CDR1 reads GTSNPN; CDR2 reads SVGIG (reference sequence). V gave up 2 bases and J gave up 5 bases, with 10 bases separating them. The CDR3 covers 12 residues.

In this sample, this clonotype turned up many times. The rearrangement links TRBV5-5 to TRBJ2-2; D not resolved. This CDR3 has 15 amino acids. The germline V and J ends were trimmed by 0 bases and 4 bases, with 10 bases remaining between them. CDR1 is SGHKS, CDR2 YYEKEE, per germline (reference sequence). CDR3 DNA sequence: TGTGCCAGCAGCTTGGCCCCCAGCCCCACCGGGGAGCTGTTTTTT. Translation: CASSLAPSPTGELFF.

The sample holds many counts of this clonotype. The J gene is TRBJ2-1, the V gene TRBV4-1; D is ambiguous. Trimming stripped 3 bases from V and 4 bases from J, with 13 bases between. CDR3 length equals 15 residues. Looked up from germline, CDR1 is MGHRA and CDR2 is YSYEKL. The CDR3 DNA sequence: TGCGCCAGCAGCCAGGTGACGGGCACTTACAATGAGCAGTTCTTC. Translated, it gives CASSQVTGTYNEQFF.

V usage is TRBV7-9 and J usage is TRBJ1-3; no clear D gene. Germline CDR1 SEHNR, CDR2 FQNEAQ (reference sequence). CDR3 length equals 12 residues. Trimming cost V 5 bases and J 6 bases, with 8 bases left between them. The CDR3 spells CASSQSENTIYF. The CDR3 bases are TGTGCCAGCAGCCAATCGGAAAACACCATATATTTT.

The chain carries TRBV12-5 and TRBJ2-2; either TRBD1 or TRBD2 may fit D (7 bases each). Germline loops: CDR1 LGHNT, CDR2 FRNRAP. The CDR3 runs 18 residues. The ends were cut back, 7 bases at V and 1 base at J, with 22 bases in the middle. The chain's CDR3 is CASAFPLSGTENTGELFF. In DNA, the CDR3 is TGTGCTAGTGCCTTCCCCCTAAGCGGGACAGAGAACACCGGGGAGCTGTTTTTT.

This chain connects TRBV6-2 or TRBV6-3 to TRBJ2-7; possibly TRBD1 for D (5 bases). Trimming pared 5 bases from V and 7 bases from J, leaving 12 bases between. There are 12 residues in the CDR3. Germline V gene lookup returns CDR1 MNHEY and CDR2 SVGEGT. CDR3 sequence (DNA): TGTGCCAGCAGTCTCCCAGGGTGGGAGCAGTACTTC. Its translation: CASSLPGWEQYF.

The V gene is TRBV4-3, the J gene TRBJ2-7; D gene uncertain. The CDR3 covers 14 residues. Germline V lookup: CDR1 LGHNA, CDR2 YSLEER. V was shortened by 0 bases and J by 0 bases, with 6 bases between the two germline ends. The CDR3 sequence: CASSQDMASYEQYF. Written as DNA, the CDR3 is TGCGCCAGCAGCCAAGATATGGCCTCCTACGAGCAGTACTTC.

This chain's CDR3 is CASSLGTGGPEAFF. CDR3 DNA: TGTGCCAGCAGCCTAGGGACAGGGGGCCCCGAAGCTTTCTTT. The gene calls are TRBV6-5 and TRBJ1-1; 12 nucleotides line up with TRBD1. This CDR3 has 14 amino acids. V gave up 6 bases and J gave up 8 bases; unmatched junction bases: 7. CDR1 is MNHEY and CDR2 is SVGAGI in the germline V gene.

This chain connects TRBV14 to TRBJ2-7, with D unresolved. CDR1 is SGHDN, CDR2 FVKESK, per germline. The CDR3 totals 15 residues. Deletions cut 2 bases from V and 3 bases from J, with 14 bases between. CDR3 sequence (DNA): TGTGCCAGCAGCCAAACTTACCGGACCAACTACGAGCAGTACTTC. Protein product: CASSQTYRTNYEQYF. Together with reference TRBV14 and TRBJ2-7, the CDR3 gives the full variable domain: EAGVTQFPSHSVIEKGQTVTLRCDPISGHDNLYWYRRVMGKEIKFLLHFVKESKQDESGMPNNRFLAERTGGTYSTLKVQPAELEDSGVYFCASSQTYRTNYEQYFGPGTRLTVT.

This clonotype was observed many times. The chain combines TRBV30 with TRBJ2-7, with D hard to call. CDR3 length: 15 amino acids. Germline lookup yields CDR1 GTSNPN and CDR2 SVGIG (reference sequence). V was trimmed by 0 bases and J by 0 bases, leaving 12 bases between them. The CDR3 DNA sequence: TGTGCCTGGAGTGTACTGGCTCCCAACTCCTACGAGCAGTACTTC. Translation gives CAWSVLAPNSYEQYF.

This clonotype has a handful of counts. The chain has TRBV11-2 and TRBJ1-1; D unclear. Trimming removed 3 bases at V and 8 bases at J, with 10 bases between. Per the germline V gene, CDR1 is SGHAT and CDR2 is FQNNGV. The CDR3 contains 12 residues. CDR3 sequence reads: CASSFDRAEAFF. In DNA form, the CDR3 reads TGTGCCAGCAGCTTCGATAGGGCGGAAGCTTTCTTT.

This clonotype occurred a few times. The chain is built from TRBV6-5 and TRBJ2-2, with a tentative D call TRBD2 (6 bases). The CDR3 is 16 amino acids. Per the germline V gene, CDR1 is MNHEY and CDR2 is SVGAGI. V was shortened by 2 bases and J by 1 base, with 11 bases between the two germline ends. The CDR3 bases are TGTGCCAGCAGTTACGGGGGGTTACGGAACACCGGGGAGCTGTTTTTT. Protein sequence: CASSYGGLRNTGELFF.

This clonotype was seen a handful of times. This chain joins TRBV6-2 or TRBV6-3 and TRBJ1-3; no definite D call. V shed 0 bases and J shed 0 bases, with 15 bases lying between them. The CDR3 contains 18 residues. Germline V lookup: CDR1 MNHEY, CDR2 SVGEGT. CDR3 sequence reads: CASSYSWKTSSSGNTIYF. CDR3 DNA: TGTGCCAGCAGTTACTCTTGGAAAACATCGAGCTCTGGAAACACCATATATTTT.

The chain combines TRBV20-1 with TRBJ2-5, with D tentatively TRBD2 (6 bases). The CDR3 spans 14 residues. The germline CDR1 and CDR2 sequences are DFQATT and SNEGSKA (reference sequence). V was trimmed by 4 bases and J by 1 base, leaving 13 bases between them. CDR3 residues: CSAIYRDFQETQYF. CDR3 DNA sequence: TGCAGTGCTATTTACCGGGACTTCCAAGAGACCCAGTACTTC.

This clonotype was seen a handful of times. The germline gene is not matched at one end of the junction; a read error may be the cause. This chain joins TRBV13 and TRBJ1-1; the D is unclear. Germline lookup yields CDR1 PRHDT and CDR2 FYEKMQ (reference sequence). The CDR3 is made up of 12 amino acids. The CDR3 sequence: CVSSLLGTEAFF. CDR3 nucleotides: TGTGTCAGCAGCCTACTGGGCACTGAAGCTTTCTTT.

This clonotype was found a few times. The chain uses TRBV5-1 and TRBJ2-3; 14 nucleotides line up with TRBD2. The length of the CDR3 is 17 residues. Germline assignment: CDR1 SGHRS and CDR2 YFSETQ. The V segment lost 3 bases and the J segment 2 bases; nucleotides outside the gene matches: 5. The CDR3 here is CASSWGLAGETTDTQYF. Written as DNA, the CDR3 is TGCGCCAGCAGCTGGGGACTAGCGGGAGAGACCACAGATACGCAGTATTTT.

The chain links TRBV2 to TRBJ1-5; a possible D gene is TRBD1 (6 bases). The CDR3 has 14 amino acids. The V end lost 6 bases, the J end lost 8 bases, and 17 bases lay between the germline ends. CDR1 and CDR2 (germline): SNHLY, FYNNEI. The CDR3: CASRRQVGYEPQHF. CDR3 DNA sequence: TGTGCCAGCAGGAGACAGGTGGGCTATGAGCCCCAGCATTTT.

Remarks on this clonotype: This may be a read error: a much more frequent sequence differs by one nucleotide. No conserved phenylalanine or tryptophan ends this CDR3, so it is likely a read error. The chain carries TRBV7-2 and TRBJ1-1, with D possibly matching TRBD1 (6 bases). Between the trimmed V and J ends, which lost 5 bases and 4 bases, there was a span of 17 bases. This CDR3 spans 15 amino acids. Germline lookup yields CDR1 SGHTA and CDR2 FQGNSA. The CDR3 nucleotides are TGTGCCAGCAGCCTCATGGGGGCGCGGGGCACTGAAGCTTTCTTA. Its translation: CASSLMGARGTEAFL.

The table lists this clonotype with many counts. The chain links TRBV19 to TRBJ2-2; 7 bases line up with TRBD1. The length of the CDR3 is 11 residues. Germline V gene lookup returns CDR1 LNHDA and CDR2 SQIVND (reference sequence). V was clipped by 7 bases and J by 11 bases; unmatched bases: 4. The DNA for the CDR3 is TGTGCCAGTAACAGGGGATTTGAGCTGTTTTTT. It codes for CASNRGFELFF.

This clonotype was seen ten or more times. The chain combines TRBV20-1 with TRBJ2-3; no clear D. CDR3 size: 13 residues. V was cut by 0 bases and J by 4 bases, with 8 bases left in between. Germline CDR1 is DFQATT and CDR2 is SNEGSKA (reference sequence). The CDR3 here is CSARDARADTQYF. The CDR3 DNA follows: TGCAGTGCTAGAGACGCTCGGGCAGATACGCAGTATTTT.

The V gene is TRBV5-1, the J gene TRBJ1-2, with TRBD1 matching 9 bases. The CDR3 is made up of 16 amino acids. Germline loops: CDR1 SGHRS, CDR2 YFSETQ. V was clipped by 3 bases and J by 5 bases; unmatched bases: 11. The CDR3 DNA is TGCGCCAGCAGCTCCGGGACAGGGCACAATTCTTATGGCTACACCTTC. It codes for CASSSGTGHNSYGYTF.

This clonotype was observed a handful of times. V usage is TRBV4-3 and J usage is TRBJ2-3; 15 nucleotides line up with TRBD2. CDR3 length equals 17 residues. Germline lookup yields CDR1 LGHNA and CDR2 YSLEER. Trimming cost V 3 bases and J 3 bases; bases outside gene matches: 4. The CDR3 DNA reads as TGCGCCAGCAGCCATGGGGGGACTAGCGGGAGGACAGATACGCAGTATTTT. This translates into CASSHGGTSGRTDTQYF.

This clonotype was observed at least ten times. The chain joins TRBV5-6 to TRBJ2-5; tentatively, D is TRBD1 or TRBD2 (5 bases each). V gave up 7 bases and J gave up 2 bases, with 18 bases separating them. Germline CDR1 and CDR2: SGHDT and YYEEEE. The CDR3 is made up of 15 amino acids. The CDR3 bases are TGTGCCAGCGGAAATGACTGGGACGAGCAAGAGACCCAGTACTTC. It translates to CASGNDWDEQETQYF.

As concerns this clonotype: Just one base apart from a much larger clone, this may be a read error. The CDR3 DNA sequence: TGTGCCAGCGGAGTCGGGACGCCGAACACCGGGGAGCTGTTTTTT. Its protein product is CASGVGTPNTGELFF. The J gene is TRBJ2-2, the V gene TRBV7-9, with D possibly being TRBD1 or TRBD2 (5 bases each). Trimming cost V 8 bases and J 0 bases, with 13 bases left between them. The CDR3 has 15 amino acids. CDR1 is SEHNR, CDR2 FQNEAQ, per germline (reference sequence).

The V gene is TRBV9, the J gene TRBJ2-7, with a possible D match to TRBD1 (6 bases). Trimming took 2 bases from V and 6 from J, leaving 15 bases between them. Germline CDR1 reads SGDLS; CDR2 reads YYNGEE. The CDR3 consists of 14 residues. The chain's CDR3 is CASSVGPGVGEQYF. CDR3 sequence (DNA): TGTGCCAGCAGCGTGGGGCCAGGGGTCGGCGAGCAGTACTTC.

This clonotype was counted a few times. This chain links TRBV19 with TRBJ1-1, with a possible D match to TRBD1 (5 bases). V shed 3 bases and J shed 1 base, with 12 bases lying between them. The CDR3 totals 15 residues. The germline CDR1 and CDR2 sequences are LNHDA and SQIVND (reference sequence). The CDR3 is CASSIRGDKNTEAFF. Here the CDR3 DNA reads TGTGCCAGTAGTATCCGGGGGGATAAGAACACTGAAGCTTTCTTT.